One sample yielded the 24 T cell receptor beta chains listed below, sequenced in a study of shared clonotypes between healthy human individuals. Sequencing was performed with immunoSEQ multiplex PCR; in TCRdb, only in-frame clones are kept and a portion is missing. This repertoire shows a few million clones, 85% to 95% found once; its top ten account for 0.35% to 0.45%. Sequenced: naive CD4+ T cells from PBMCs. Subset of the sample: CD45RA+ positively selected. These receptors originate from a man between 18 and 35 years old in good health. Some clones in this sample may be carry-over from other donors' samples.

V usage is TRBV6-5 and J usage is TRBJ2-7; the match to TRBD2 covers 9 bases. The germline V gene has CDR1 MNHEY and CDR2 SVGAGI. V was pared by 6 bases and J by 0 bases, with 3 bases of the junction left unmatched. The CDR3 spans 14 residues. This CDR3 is CASRSGRYSYEQYF. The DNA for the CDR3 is TGTGCCAGCAGAAGCGGGAGGTACTCCTACGAGCAGTACTTC.

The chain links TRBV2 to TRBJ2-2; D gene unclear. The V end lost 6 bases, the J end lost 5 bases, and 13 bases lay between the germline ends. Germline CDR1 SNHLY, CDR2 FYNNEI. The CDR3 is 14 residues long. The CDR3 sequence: CASRRDQFTGELFF. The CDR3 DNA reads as TGTGCCAGCAGGAGAGACCAATTTACCGGGGAGCTGTTTTTT. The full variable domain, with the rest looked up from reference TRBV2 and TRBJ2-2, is EPEVTQTPSHQVTQMGQEVILRCVPISNHLYFYWYRQILGQKVEFLVSFYNNEISEKSEIFDDQFSVERPDGSNFTLKIRSTKLEDSAMYFCASRRDQFTGELFFGEGSRLTVL.

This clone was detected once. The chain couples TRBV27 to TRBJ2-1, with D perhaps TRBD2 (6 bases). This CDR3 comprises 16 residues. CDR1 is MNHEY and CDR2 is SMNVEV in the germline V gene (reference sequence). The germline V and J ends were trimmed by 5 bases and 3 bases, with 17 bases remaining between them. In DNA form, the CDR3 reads TGTGCCAGCAGTAGAAGGACTACCACACTCTACAATGAGCAGTTCTTC. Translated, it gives CASSRRTTTLYNEQFF.

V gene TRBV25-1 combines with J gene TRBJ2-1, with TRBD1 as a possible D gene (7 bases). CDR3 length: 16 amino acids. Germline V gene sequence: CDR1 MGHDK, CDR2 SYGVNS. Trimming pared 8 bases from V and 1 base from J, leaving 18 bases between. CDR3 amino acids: CASASVQGGSYNEQFF. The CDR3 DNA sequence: TGTGCCAGCGCATCGGTTCAGGGGGGATCCTACAATGAGCAGTTCTTC.

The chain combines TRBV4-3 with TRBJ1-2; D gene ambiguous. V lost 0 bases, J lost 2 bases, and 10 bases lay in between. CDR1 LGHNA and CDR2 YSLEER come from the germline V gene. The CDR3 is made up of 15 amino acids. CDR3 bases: TGCGCCAGCAGCCAAGAAGGAACAGCAAACTATGGCTACACCTTC. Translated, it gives CASSQEGTANYGYTF.

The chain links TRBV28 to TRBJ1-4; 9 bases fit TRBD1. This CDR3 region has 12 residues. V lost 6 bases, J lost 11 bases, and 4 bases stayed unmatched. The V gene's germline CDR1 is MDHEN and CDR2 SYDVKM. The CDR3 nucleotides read TGTGCCAGCAGGCGGACAGGGGTTAAACTGTTTTTT. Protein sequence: CASRRTGVKLFF.

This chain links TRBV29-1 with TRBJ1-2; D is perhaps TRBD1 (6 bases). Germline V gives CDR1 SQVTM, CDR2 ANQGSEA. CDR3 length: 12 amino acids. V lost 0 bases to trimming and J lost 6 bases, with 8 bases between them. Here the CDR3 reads CSVEEGAHGYTF. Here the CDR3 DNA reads TGCAGCGTTGAAGAGGGGGCTCATGGCTACACCTTC.

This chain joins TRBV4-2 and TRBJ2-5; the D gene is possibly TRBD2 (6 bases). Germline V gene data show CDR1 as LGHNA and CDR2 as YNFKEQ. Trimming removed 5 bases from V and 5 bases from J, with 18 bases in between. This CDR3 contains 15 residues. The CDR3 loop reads CASSASTGVGETQYF. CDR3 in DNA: TGTGCCAGCAGCGCTTCTACGGGAGTAGGTGAGACCCAGTACTTC.

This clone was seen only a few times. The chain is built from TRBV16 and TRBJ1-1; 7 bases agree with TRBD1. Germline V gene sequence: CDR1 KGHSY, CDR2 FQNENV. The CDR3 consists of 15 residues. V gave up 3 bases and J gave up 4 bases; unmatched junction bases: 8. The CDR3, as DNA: TGTGCCAGCAGCCATGTAGGGGGCGCGGGCACTGAAGCTTTCTTT. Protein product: CASSHVGGAGTEAFF.

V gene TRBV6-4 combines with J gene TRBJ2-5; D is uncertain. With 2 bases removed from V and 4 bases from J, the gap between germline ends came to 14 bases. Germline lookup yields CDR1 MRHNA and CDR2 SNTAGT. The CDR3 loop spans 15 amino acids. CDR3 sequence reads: CASSDPRSVAETQYF. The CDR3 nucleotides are TGTGCCAGCAGTGACCCCAGGAGTGTTGCAGAGACCCAGTACTTC.

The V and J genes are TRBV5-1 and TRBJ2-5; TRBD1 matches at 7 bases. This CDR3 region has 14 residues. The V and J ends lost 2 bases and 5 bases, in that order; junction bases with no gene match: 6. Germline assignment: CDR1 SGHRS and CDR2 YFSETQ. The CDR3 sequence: CASSFQGVWETQYF. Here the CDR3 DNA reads TGCGCCAGCAGCTTCCAGGGGGTTTGGGAGACCCAGTACTTC.

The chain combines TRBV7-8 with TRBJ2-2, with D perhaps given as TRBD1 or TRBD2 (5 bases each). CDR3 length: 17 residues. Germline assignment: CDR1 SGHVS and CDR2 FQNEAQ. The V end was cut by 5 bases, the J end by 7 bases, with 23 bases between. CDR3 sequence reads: CASSLGTRVRGSGELFF. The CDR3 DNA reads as TGTGCCAGCAGCCTAGGAACCAGGGTACGGGGCAGCGGGGAGCTGTTTTTT.

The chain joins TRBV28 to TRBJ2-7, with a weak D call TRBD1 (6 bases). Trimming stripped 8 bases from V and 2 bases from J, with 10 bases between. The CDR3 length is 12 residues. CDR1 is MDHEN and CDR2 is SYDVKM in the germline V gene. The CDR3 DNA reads TGTGCCAGCGGGACATCGACCTACGAGCAGTACTTC. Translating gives CASGTSTYEQYF. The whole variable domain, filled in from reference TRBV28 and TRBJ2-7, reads DVKVTQSSRYLVKRTGEKVFLECVQDMDHENMFWYRQDPGLGLRLIYFSYDVKMKEKGDIPEGYSVSREKKERFSLILESASTNQTSMYLCASGTSTYEQYFGPGTRLTVT.

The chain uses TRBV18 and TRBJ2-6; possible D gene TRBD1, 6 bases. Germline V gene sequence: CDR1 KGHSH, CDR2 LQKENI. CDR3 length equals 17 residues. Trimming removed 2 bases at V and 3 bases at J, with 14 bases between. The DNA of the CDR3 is TGTGCCAGCTCACCATCCAGACAGGTTTTTGGGGCCAACGTCCTGACTTTC. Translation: CASSPSRQVFGANVLTF. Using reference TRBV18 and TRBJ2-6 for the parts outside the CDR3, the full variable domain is NAGVMQNPRHLVRRRGQEARLRCSPMKGHSHVYWYRQLPEEGLKFMVYLQKENIIDESGMPKERFSAEFPKEGPSILRIQQVVRGDSAAYFCASSPSRQVFGANVLTFGAGSRLTVL.

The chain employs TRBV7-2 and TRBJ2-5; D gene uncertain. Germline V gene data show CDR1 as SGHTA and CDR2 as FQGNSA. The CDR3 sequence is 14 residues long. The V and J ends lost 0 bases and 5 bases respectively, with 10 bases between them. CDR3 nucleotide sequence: TGTGCCAGCAGCTTAGCAGCCCAGGTTGAGACCCAGTACTTC. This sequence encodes CASSLAAQVETQYF.

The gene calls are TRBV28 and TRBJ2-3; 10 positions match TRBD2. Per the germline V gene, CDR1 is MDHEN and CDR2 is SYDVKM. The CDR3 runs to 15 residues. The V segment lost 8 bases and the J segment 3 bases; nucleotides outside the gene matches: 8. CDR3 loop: CASSSLAGKTDTQYF. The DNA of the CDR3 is TGTGCCAGCTCCTCACTAGCGGGAAAAACAGATACGCAGTATTTT.

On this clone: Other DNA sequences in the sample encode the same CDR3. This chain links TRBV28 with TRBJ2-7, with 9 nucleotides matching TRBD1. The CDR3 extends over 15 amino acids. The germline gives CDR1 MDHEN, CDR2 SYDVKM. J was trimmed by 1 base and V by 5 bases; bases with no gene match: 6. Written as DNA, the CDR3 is TGTGCCAGCAGTACTCCGGGACAGGGATCCTACGAGCAGTACTTC. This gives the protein CASSTPGQGSYEQYF. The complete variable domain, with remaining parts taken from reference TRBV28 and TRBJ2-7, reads DVKVTQSSRYLVKRTGEKVFLECVQDMDHENMFWYRQDPGLGLRLIYFSYDVKMKEKGDIPEGYSVSREKKERFSLILESASTNQTSMYLCASSTPGQGSYEQYFGPGTRLTVT.

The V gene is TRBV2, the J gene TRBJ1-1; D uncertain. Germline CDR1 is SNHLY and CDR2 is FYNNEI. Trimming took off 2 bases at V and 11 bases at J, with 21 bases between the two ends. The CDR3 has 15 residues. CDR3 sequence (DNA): TGTGCCAGCAGTGAACCACGAGGCGGGTCATACGGGGCTTTCTTT. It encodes CASSEPRGGSYGAFF.

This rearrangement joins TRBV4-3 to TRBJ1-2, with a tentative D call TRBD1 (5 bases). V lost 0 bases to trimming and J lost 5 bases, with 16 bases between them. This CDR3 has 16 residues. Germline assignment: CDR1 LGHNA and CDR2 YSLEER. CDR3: CASSQDAAGTPYGYTF. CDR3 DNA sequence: TGCGCCAGCAGCCAAGACGCCGCCGGGACCCCATATGGCTACACCTTC.

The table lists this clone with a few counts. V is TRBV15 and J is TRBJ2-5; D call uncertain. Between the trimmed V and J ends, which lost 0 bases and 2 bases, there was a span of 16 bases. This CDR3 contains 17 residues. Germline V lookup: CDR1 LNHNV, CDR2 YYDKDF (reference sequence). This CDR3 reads CATSRDWTRTPQETQYF. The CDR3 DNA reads TGTGCCACCAGCAGAGATTGGACCCGCACCCCACAAGAGACCCAGTACTTC. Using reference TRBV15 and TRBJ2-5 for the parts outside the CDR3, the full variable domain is DAMVIQNPRYQVTQFGKPVTLSCSQTLNHNVMYWYQQKSSQAPKLLFHYYDKDFNNEADTPDNFQSRRPNTSFCFLDIRSPGLGDTAMYLCATSRDWTRTPQETQYFGPGTRLLVL.

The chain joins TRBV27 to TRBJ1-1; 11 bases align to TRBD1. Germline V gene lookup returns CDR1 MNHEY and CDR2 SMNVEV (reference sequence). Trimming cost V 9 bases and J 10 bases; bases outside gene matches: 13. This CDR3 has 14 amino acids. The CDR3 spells CASGLDRGLQGAFF. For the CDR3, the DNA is TGTGCCAGTGGGCTGGACAGGGGGCTCCAGGGAGCTTTCTTT.

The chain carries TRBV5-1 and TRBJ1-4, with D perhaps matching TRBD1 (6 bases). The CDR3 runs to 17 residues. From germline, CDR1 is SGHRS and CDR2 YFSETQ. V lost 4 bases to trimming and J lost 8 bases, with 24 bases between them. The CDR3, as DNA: TGCGCCAGCAGCCTAGGACTACAGGGCACAGCTAGGGAAAAACTGTTTTTT. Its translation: CASSLGLQGTAREKLFF.

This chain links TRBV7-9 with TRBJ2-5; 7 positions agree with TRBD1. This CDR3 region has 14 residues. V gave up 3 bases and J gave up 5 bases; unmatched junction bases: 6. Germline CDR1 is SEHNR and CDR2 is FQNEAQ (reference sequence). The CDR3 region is CASSLGQFIETQYF. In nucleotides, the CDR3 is TGTGCCAGCAGCTTGGGACAGTTTATTGAGACCCAGTACTTC.

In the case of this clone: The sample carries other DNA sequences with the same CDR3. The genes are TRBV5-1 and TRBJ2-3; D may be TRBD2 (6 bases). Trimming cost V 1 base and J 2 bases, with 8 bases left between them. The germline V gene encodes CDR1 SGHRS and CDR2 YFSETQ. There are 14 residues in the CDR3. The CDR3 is CASSLIADTDTQYF. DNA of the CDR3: TGCGCCAGCAGCTTGATAGCGGACACAGATACGCAGTATTTT.